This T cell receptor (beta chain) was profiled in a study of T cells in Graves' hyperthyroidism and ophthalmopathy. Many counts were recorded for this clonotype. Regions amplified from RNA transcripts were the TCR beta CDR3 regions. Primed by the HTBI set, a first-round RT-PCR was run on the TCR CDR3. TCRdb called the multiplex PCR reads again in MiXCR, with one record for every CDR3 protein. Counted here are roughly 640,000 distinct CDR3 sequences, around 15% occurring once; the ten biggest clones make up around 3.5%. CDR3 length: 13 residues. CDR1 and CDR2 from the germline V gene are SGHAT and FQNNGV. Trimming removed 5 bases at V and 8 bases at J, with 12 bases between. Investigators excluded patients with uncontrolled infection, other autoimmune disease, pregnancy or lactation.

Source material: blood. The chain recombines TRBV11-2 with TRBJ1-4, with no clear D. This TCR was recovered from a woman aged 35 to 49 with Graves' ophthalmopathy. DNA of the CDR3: TGTGCCAGCAGCCTCCGGAGGCAGGAAAAACTGTTTTTT. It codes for CASSLRRQEKLFF.